This T cell receptor beta chain was identified during a study of CD8+CD57+ T cells in acquired aplastic anemia. General study findings and limits: No significant difference in CD8+ Simpson's diversity was found between patients and controls. Patients had around 30 CD8+ CDR3 sequences in common with controls (the shared set).

Germline loops: CDR1 KGHDR, CDR2 SFDVKD. The CDR3 is 14 amino acids. V was pared by 4 bases and J by 1 base, with 7 bases between. Patients selected for sequencing had displayed CD8+CD57+ cell expansion by flow cytometry. Worth noting for this clonotype: The antigen is undetermined.

Investigators profiled TCR beta VDJ and CDR3 from genomic DNA template. TCRdb reprocessed the reads with MiXCR, giving one entry per CDR3 protein. The data hold more than 45,000 distinct CDR3 sequences, with around 50% observed a single time. This chain links TRBV24-1 with TRBJ1-5; tentative D call: TRBD1 (5 bases). The sequencing input was sorted CD4+, CD8+, or CD8+CD57+ T cells (not recorded which) from PBMCs. The TCR comes from a human donor with aplastic anemia. For the CDR3, the DNA is TGTGCCACCAGTGAGGGGACCAGCAATCAGCCCCAGCATTTT. This gives the protein CATSEGTSNQPQHF.